Listed below are T cell receptor beta chains from one sample, sequenced in a study of T cells in Graves' hyperthyroidism and ophthalmopathy. TCRdb reprocessed the multiplex PCR reads with MiXCR, giving one entry per CDR3 protein. The sample comprises 330,000 or so distinct CDR3 sequences, roughly a fifth of which are singletons, and just under 40% rests with the top ten. Sequenced input: blood. Receptors originate from a man aged 45-65 years with Graves' ophthalmopathy. CDR3s include the opening cysteine and the closing phenylalanine or tryptophan. Each record gives: V gene, clone size, D gene, J gene, CDR3 protein, CDR3 DNA. The D gene is left open where the match is weak. Expanded clones get a size class; other rows say once, few or many, or leave the size out.

V: TRBV20-1
size: few
D: TRBD2
J: TRBJ2-1
CDR3: CSSSGTRTNNEQFF
DNA: TGCAGTTCGTCCGGGACTAGAACGAATAATGAGCAGTTCTTC

V: TRBV7-3
size: many
D: NA
J: TRBJ2-7
CDR3: CASSLKGSGAYEQYF
DNA: TGTGCCAGCAGCTTAAAGGGGTCAGGAGCGTACGAGCAGTACTTC

V: TRBV2
size: many
D: TRBD1
J: TRBJ1-2
CDR3: CASSRTGGDYGYTF
DNA: TGTGCCAGCAGCAGGACAGGGGGCGACTATGGCTACACCTTC

V: TRBV3-1
size: few
D: NA
J: TRBJ1-4
CDR3: CASSLPGGEKLFF
DNA: TGTGCCAGCAGCCTCCCGGGGGGTGAAAAACTGTTTTTT

V: TRBV12-3/TRBV12-4
size: many
D: TRBD1
J: TRBJ2-5
CDR3: CASSRTGVQETQYF
DNA: TGTGCCAGCAGCCGAACAGGGGTTCAAGAGACCCAGTACTTC

V: TRBV11-2
size: many
D: TRBD2
J: TRBJ2-1
CDR3: CASSFSGLADNEQFF
DNA: TGTGCCAGCAGCTTTTCCGGACTAGCCGACAATGAGCAGTTCTTC

V: TRBV20-1
size: NA
D: TRBD2
J: TRBJ2-7
CDR3: CSAPLAVSSYEQYF
DNA: TGCAGTGCCCCACTAGCGGTCAGCTCCTACGAGCAGTACTTC

V: TRBV15
size: NA
D: NA
J: TRBJ2-2
CDR3: CATSSPWTDLNTGELFF
DNA: TGTGCCACCAGCAGTCCTTGGACAGATTTGAACACCGGGGAGCTGTTTTTT

V: TRBV29-1
size: once
D: NA
J: TRBJ2-3
CDR3: CSVVGGLLRSDTQYF
DNA: TGCAGCGTTGTAGGGGGGTTGCTCAGGTCAGATACGCAGTATTTT

V: TRBV5-1
size: NA
D: NA
J: TRBJ2-1
CDR3: CARGENEQFF
DNA: TGCGCCAGAGGTGAGAATGAGCAGTTCTTC

V: TRBV20-1
size: few
D: TRBD2
J: TRBJ2-7
CDR3: CSARALAGGTREQYF
DNA: TGCAGTGCTAGAGCCCTAGCGGGAGGTACCCGCGAGCAGTACTTC

V: TRBV20-1
size: NA
D: NA
J: TRBJ2-3
CDR3: CSATPGGSTDTQYF
DNA: TGCAGTGCTACCCCAGGCGGGAGCACAGATACGCAGTATTTT

V: TRBV5-1
size: few
D: NA
J: TRBJ1-6
CDR3: CASSLAEERPLHF
DNA: TGCGCCAGCAGCTTGGCCGAAGAGAGGCCCCTCCACTTT

V: TRBV6-6
size: few
D: NA
J: TRBJ2-1
CDR3: CASSYPSGGNWDEQFF
DNA: TGTGCCAGCAGTTACCCGTCCGGGGGAAACTGGGATGAGCAGTTCTTC

V: TRBV5-1
size: NA
D: NA
J: TRBJ2-2
CDR3: CASSLVNRDTGELFF
DNA: TGCGCCAGCTCCTTGGTAAATCGGGACACCGGGGAGCTGTTTTTT

V: TRBV18
size: many
D: TRBD2
J: TRBJ2-7
CDR3: CASSSLAGETEQYF
DNA: TGTGCCAGCTCATCACTAGCGGGAGAGACCGAGCAGTACTTC

V: TRBV11-2
size: many
D: NA
J: TRBJ2-7
CDR3: CASSPSGGSYEQYF
DNA: TGTGCCAGCAGCCCGAGTGGGGGTTCCTACGAGCAGTACTTC

V: TRBV27
size: many
D: TRBD1
J: TRBJ1-5
CDR3: CASSPGTGVQPQHF
DNA: TGTGCCAGCAGTCCTGGGACAGGGGTTCAGCCCCAGCATTTT

V: TRBV7-2
size: NA
D: NA
J: TRBJ1-2
CDR3: CASSLSPVGYGYTF
DNA: TGTGCCAGCAGCCTCTCCCCGGTTGGCTATGGCTACACCTTC

V: TRBV6-2/TRBV6-3
size: NA
D: TRBD2
J: TRBJ2-1
CDR3: CASSYSRERYNEQFF
DNA: TGTGCCAGCAGTTACTCGCGGGAGCGGTACAATGAGCAGTTCTTC

V: TRBV7-2
size: few
D: TRBD2
J: TRBJ2-3
CDR3: CASSTGTSGTSDTQYF
DNA: TGTGCCAGCAGCACTGGGACTAGCGGGACCTCCGATACGCAGTATTTT

V: TRBV29-1
size: NA
D: NA
J: TRBJ1-1
CDR3: CSAGGGLMNTEAFF
DNA: TGCAGCGCCGGGGGGGGCCTCATGAACACTGAAGCTTTCTTT

V: TRBV29-1
size: few
D: NA
J: TRBJ2-5
CDR3: CIHRETQYF
DNA: TGCATACACCGGGAGACCCAGTACTTC

V: TRBV11-2
size: few
D: TRBD1
J: TRBJ2-5
CDR3: CASSLVGQGNGETQYF
DNA: TGTGCCAGCAGCTTAGTAGGACAGGGGAATGGAGAGACCCAGTACTTC

V: TRBV4-1
size: NA
D: TRBD2
J: TRBJ2-1
CDR3: CASSRGTSGQYNEQFF
DNA: TGCGCCAGCAGCCGAGGGACTAGCGGGCAATACAATGAGCAGTTCTTC

V: TRBV30
size: many
D: NA
J: TRBJ1-1
CDR3: CAWSNPERGTEAFF
DNA: TGTGCCTGGAGTAACCCGGAGAGGGGAACTGAAGCTTTCTTT

V: TRBV20-1
size: NA
D: NA
J: TRBJ2-7
CDR3: CSAPGGRSTYEQYF
DNA: TGCAGTGCTCCCGGGGGGCGAAGCACCTACGAGCAGTACTTC

V: TRBV6-1
size: NA
D: TRBD2
J: TRBJ2-1
CDR3: CACLAGGPGREQFF
DNA: TGTGCCTGTTTAGCGGGAGGGCCGGGGCGTGAGCAGTTCTTC

V: TRBV20-1
size: many
D: NA
J: TRBJ2-3
CDR3: CSARVVDTQYF
DNA: TGCAGTGCTAGAGTGGTAGATACGCAGTATTTT

V: TRBV5-6
size: NA
D: NA
J: TRBJ1-2
CDR3: CASSLDSVYYGYTF
DNA: TGTGCCAGCAGCCTGGACTCCGTCTACTATGGCTACACCTTC

V: TRBV27
size: NA
D: NA
J: TRBJ2-7
CDR3: CASTGVGSYEQYF
DNA: TGTGCCAGCACAGGGGTAGGGTCCTACGAGCAGTACTTC

V: TRBV28
size: few
D: TRBD1
J: TRBJ1-2
CDR3: CASSFVTGASGYGNTF
DNA: TGTGCCAGCAGCTTCGTTACAGGGGCATCGGGCTATGGCAACACCTTC

V: TRBV6-1
size: NA
D: TRBD2
J: TRBJ2-7
CDR3: CASSEARGSSYEQYF
DNA: TGTGCCAGCAGTGAAGCGCGGGGGAGCTCCTACGAGCAGTACTTC

V: TRBV24-1
size: many
D: TRBD2
J: TRBJ2-3
CDR3: CATSDPSGGFTDTQYF
DNA: TGTGCCACCAGTGATCCTAGCGGGGGATTCACAGATACGCAGTATTTT

V: TRBV30
size: few
D: NA
J: TRBJ1-1
CDR3: CAWSEDRDNLQAFF
DNA: TGTGCCTGGAGTGAAGACCGGGACAATCTCCAAGCTTTCTTT

V: TRBV5-5
size: many
D: NA
J: TRBJ2-2
CDR3: CASSLEWGGSILGSGELFF
DNA: TGTGCCAGCAGCTTGGAATGGGGCGGGTCAATACTAGGCTCCGGGGAGCTGTTTTTT

V: TRBV5-1
size: NA
D: NA
J: TRBJ2-3
CDR3: CASRSAGGNTDTQYF
DNA: TGCGCCAGCAGATCGGCAGGGGGGAACACAGATACGCAGTATTTT

V: TRBV12-3/TRBV12-4
size: NA
D: TRBD1
J: TRBJ1-2
CDR3: CASSPTLTTGNYGYTF
DNA: TGTGCCAGCAGTCCAACGCTAACGACAGGGAACTATGGCTACACCTTC

V: TRBV30
size: many
D: NA
J: TRBJ1-2
CDR3: CAWCSSSGANYGYTF
DNA: TGTGCCTGGTGTTCCAGTTCAGGTGCTAACTATGGCTACACCTTC

V: TRBV7-3
size: few
D: TRBD2
J: TRBJ2-3
CDR3: CAGYKKLAGTFTDTQYF
DNA: TGTGCCGGATACAAAAAACTAGCGGGGACATTCACAGATACGCAGTATTTT

V: TRBV28
size: few
D: NA
J: TRBJ2-5
CDR3: CASSPARDDETQYF
DNA: TGTGCCAGCAGCCCGGCCAGGGATGACGAGACCCAGTACTTC

V: TRBV4-2
size: few
D: NA
J: TRBJ2-3
CDR3: CASSQPSSDTQYF
DNA: TGTGCCAGCAGCCAACCTAGCTCAGATACGCAGTATTTT